The 15 T cell receptor beta chains in this list originate from one sample, sequenced in a study of vaccination and CD4 T cells after COVID-19. Stated treatment: roughly ten-day PBMC culture with coronavirus spike peptide pools or control peptides (ViraFEST assay). Their antigen targets remain unknown. Sequencing of the DNA from cultured CD4+ T cells was carried out with the Oncomine TCR Beta short-read assay. TCRdb processed the PCR reads anew with MiXCR; each CDR3 protein has one entry. The sample holds 10,000 or so distinct CDR3 sequences, more than 70% seen once. The sequencing input was CD4+ T cells from blood, cultured in vitro. These receptors were collected from a human donor who had recovered from COVID-19.

The rearrangement links TRBV6-5 to TRBJ1-2, with D perhaps matching TRBD1 (5 bases). This CDR3 has 15 amino acids. Looked up from germline, CDR1 is MNHEY and CDR2 is SVGAGI. Trimming pared 2 bases from V and 3 bases from J, leaving 13 bases between. CDR3 sequence reads: CASSYAPGRHYGYTF. As DNA, the CDR3 is TGTGCCAGCAGTTACGCCCCAGGGAGGCACTATGGCTACACCTTC.

This clonotype occurred a few times. The chain employs TRBV30 and TRBJ2-7; D gene uncertain. There are 14 residues in the CDR3. Germline CDR1 is GTSNPN and CDR2 is SVGIG (reference sequence). V lost 0 bases to trimming and J lost 2 bases, with 11 bases between them. The CDR3 DNA follows: TGTGCCTGGAGTGTTTACAGCCCTACCTACGAGCAGTACTTC. It encodes CAWSVYSPTYEQYF.

The chain links TRBV7-2 to TRBJ2-7; a weak D match, TRBD1 (6 bases). In germline, CDR1 is SGHTA, CDR2 FQGNSA. This CDR3 is 15 amino acids long. The germline V and J ends were trimmed by 5 bases and 3 bases, with 17 bases remaining between them. The CDR3: CASSPTPGQYYEQYF. The CDR3 DNA is TGTGCCAGCAGCCCCACTCCGGGACAATACTACGAGCAGTACTTC. The full variable domain, in which reference TRBV7-2 and TRBJ2-7 provide the parts outside the CDR3, is GAGVSQSPSNKVTEKGKDVELRCDPISGHTALYWYRQSLGQGLEFLIYFQGNSAPDKSGLPSDRFSAERTGGSVSTLTIQRTQQEDSAVYLCASSPTPGQYYEQYFGPGTRLTVT.

This sequence joins TRBV7-2 and TRBJ2-5; D might be TRBD2 (6 bases). Trimming removed 5 bases from V and 0 bases from J, with 16 bases in between. The V gene's germline CDR1 is SGHTA and CDR2 FQGNSA. This CDR3 spans 16 amino acids. The CDR3 spells CASSLGVLAYQETQYF. The CDR3, as DNA: TGTGCCAGCAGCCTCGGGGTCCTAGCGTACCAAGAGACCCAGTACTTC.

The rearrangement links TRBV7-9 to TRBJ1-5; tentative D call: TRBD1 (6 bases). Germline values: CDR1 SEHNR, CDR2 FQNEAQ (reference sequence). The length of the CDR3 is 14 residues. V was trimmed by 7 bases and J by 0 bases, leaving 10 bases between them. In DNA form, the CDR3 reads TGTGCCAGCACAACAGGGTATAGCAATCAGCCCCAGCATTTT. Translating it yields CASTTGYSNQPQHF.

This sequence joins TRBV6-2 or TRBV6-3 and TRBJ1-5; D is undetermined. The germline CDR1 and CDR2 sequences are MNHEY and SVGEGT. CDR3 length: 16 residues. V lost 4 bases and J 5 bases, leaving 18 bases between the germline ends. CDR3 sequence: CASSFGRPDPYQPQHF. The CDR3 DNA reads TGTGCCAGCAGTTTCGGCCGGCCGGACCCCTATCAGCCCCAGCATTTT.

J is TRBJ2-5 and V is TRBV7-2, with TRBD2 identical over 10 bases. Germline V lookup: CDR1 SGHTA, CDR2 FQGNSA. Germline trimming cut 1 base from V and 4 bases from J; bases unmatched to any gene: 0. The CDR3 is 14 residues long. The CDR3 DNA sequence: TGTGCCAGCAGCTTAGGACTAGCGGGAGAGACCCAGTACTTC. Protein product: CASSLGLAGETQYF.

The gene calls are TRBV19 and TRBJ1-5; unclear D gene. Trimming removed 3 bases from V and 0 bases from J, with 12 bases in between. The germline CDR1 and CDR2 sequences are LNHDA and SQIVND (reference sequence). The CDR3 spans 16 residues. The CDR3 nucleotides read TGTGCCAGTAGTATCTCCGCTCCCTATAGCAATCAGCCCCAGCATTTT. This translates into CASSISAPYSNQPQHF.

This chain uses TRBV4-3 with TRBJ1-5; no definite D call. CDR1 is LGHNA, CDR2 YSLEER, per germline. V lost 5 bases and J lost 3, with 11 bases in between. This CDR3 is 14 amino acids long. In nucleotides, the CDR3 is TGCGCCAGCAGCGTACATACCCACAATCAGCCCCAGCATTTT. Translating it yields CASSVHTHNQPQHF.

J is TRBJ1-5 and V is TRBV5-1; 8 bases are a match to TRBD1. The CDR3 totals 15 residues. CDR1 is SGHRS, CDR2 YFSETQ, per germline. J was trimmed by 5 bases and V by 0 bases; bases with no gene match: 4. The CDR3 sequence is CASSLDGRGHQPQHF. The CDR3 DNA sequence: TGCGCCAGCAGCTTGGATGGCAGGGGGCATCAGCCCCAGCATTTT.

This rearrangement joins TRBV20-1 to TRBJ2-5; unclear D gene. The germline gives CDR1 DFQATT, CDR2 SNEGSKA (reference sequence). With 4 bases removed from V and 2 bases from J, the gap between germline ends came to 11 bases. The CDR3 consists of 13 residues. The CDR3 DNA reads TGCAGTGCTAAGAAGGCCAGTCAAGAGACCCAGTACTTC. Its translation is CSAKKASQETQYF.

This chain uses TRBV19 with TRBJ2-1; D possibly corresponds to TRBD2 (5 bases). Germline CDR1 and CDR2: LNHDA and SQIVND (reference sequence). Trimming removed 3 bases from V and 4 bases from J, with 22 bases in between. The length of the CDR3 is 18 residues. CDR3 DNA: TGTGCCAGTAGTATTATTGGAGGAAGAAGTTCCCCATACAATGAGCAGTTCTTC. This codes for CASSIIGGRSSPYNEQFF.

This clonotype was seen a few times. The CDR3 DNA follows: TGTGCCAGCGAAGCGTATATGGCAAATCAGCCCCAGCATTTT. This encodes CASEAYMANQPQHF. The chain combines TRBV2 with TRBJ1-5; D is unclear. CDR1 is SNHLY and CDR2 is FYNNEI in the germline V gene. Between the trimmed V and J ends, which lost 8 bases and 4 bases, there was a span of 15 bases. The CDR3 is 14 amino acids.

CDR3 protein: CASSPLGGPRYEQYF. The CDR3 DNA follows: TGTGCCAGCAGCCCACTCGGGGGGCCTCGGTACGAGCAGTACTTC. The rearrangement uses TRBV5-5 and TRBJ2-1; D is possibly TRBD2 (7 bases). Gene TRBJ2-7 matches the end of the DNA better, so the J call may be wrong. The V gene's germline CDR1 is SGHKS and CDR2 YYEKEE (reference sequence). The CDR3 is 15 residues long.

The rearrangement links TRBV7-9 to TRBJ2-5; D is possibly TRBD2 (5 bases). The CDR3 has 18 residues. Looked up from germline, CDR1 is SEHNR and CDR2 is FQNEAQ (reference sequence). V gave up 0 bases and J gave up 5 bases, with 22 bases separating them. This CDR3 reads CASSLARMMTNPAETQYF. CDR3 bases: TGTGCCAGCAGCTTAGCGCGCATGATGACTAACCCGGCGGAGACCCAGTACTTC.